The clone carrying this T cell receptor (beta chain) was seen only once. This sample was included in a study of blood T cell repertoires in COVID-19. Study-wide context: Samples taken during acute and convalescent COVID-19 were collected in the United States, Italy and Spain. T cells, B-cell-depleted T cells, or PBMCs provided the cDNA or gDNA that served as material.

Per the original methods: Amplification of reference gene primers provided the estimated nucleated cell counts. Sequenced by immunoSEQ multiplex PCR; TCRdb stores in-frame clones only, minus some. D and trimming were read from the DNA, whereas the V and J calls and clone size are those reported in that table. Of about 300,000 clones in the sample, 80% to 95% are singletons; the top ten hold roughly 6.8%. Germline CDR1 MGHDK, CDR2 SYGVNS. Trimming stripped 2 bases from V and 2 bases from J, with 7 bases between. This CDR3 region has 13 residues. The rearrangement joins TRBV25-1 to TRBJ2-7; possible D gene TRBD1, 5 bases. Sample: peripheral blood. The sequence was collected from a woman in her twenties or thirties with COVID-19, enrolled during active disease. The CDR3 region is CASSEDRTYEQYF. CDR3 DNA: TGTGCCAGCAGTGAAGACAGAACCTACGAGCAGTACTTC.